This note documents a single T cell receptor beta chain sequence. This sample is part of a study of blood T cell repertoires in COVID-19. Sequenced by immunoSEQ multiplex PCR; TCRdb stores in-frame clones only, minus some. This sample carries about 320,000 clones, about 90% of them seen once, and the ten largest clones take under 6.5%. Germline CDR1 MNHNY, CDR2 SVGAGI (reference sequence). There are 15 residues in the CDR3. The V end was cut by 5 bases, the J end by 3 bases, with 16 bases between. Sequenced: PBMCs or T cells enriched from blood (not recorded which). The clonotype was recovered from a young woman who had recovered from COVID-19. The chain carries TRBV6-6 and TRBJ1-1; tentative D call: TRBD1 (5 bases). The CDR3 is CASSPWQGGDTEAFF. The CDR3 nucleotides are TGTGCCAGCAGTCCATGGCAGGGAGGAGACACTGAAGCTTTCTTT.